These 18 T cell receptor beta chains came from one sample sequenced in a study of beta chain features in type 1 diabetes. Study observations and caveats: Shortening that was moderate but significant affected the TCRB CDR3s of Type 1 diabetes patients in all four CD4+ subsets.

Reverse transcription of all isolated RNA meant that expressed TCRB transcripts were sequenced. Profiled with immunoSEQ multiplex PCR; TCRdb holds only in-frame clones, not every one. The sample yields hundreds of thousands of clones, over 10% seen once. The antigens of these receptors remain unknown. Sequenced: naive CD4+ T cells from blood. These receptors were collected from a man aged 18 to 29 with type 1 diabetes.

This clone was recorded a few times. J is TRBJ1-1 and V is TRBV5-1, with D possibly being TRBD1 (5 bases). V was trimmed by 3 bases and J by 5 bases, leaving 17 bases between them. CDR3 length: 15 residues. Germline V gene data show CDR1 as SGHRS and CDR2 as YFSETQ. CDR3 in DNA: TGCGCCAGCAGCTATGCTTTGGGGGAGAGGACTGAAGCTTTCTTT. Translating gives CASSYALGERTEAFF.

This clone has a handful of counts. This rearrangement joins TRBV28 to TRBJ1-1; a weak D match, TRBD1 (5 bases). Germline-derived CDR1 and CDR2 are MDHEN and SYDVKM. V lost 7 bases to trimming and J lost 4 bases, with 16 bases between them. The CDR3 loop spans 14 amino acids. DNA for the CDR3: TGTGCCAGCACCCCTGGAGGGGACGGCACTGAAGCTTTCTTT. As protein: CASTPGGDGTEAFF.

The genes are TRBV5-6 and TRBJ1-2; D call uncertain. The V end lost 0 bases, the J end lost 4 bases, and 7 bases lay between the germline ends. The germline V gene encodes CDR1 SGHDT and CDR2 YYEEEE. The CDR3 has 13 amino acids. In nucleotides, the CDR3 is TGTGCCAGCAGCTTGGAGGACGGCTATGGCTACACCTTC. It encodes CASSLEDGYGYTF.

This chain uses TRBV23-1 with TRBJ2-7; perhaps D is TRBD1 or TRBD2 (5 bases each). TRBV23-1 is given ORF status, its function remaining uncertain. The CDR3 runs 16 residues. V was cut by 2 bases and J by 3 bases, with 17 bases left in between. The CDR3 DNA follows: TGCGCCAGCAGTCAAAACCCGGGGAACAGGAGCTACGAGCAGTACTTC. It translates to CASSQNPGNRSYEQYF.

This clone was seen only a few times. The chain joins TRBV29-1 to TRBJ1-3, with D perhaps matching TRBD1 (5 bases). The CDR3 loop spans 15 amino acids. V shed 7 bases and J shed 0 bases, with 16 bases lying between them. Germline CDR1 reads SQVTM; CDR2 reads ANQGSEA. The CDR3 protein is CSAQAGSYSGNTIYF. The CDR3 DNA reads TGCAGCGCCCAAGCAGGGAGTTACTCTGGAAACACCATATATTTT. The full variable domain, rest sourced from reference TRBV29-1 and TRBJ1-3, is SAVISQKPSRDICQRGTSLTIQCQVDSQVTMMFWYRQQPGQSLTLIATANQGSEATYESGFVIDKFPISRPNLTFSTLTVSNMSPEDSSIYLCSAQAGSYSGNTIYFGEGSWLTVV.

This clone was detected only a few times. V gene TRBV5-1 combines with J gene TRBJ1-1; tentatively, D is TRBD1 (5 bases). This CDR3 comprises 16 residues. Germline V CDR1 and CDR2: SGHRS, YFSETQ. Trimming removed 0 bases from V and 1 base from J, with 13 bases in between. CDR3 in DNA: TGCGCCAGCAGCTTGGGGAGACCCCAGGGGAACACTGAAGCTTTCTTT. Translated: CASSLGRPQGNTEAFF.

V and J are TRBV29-1 and TRBJ2-1; TRBD2 agrees at 9 bases. The CDR3 extends over 15 amino acids. Trimming at V came to 2 bases and at J to 5 bases, leaving 7 bases not matched to a gene. CDR1 is SQVTM and CDR2 is ANQGSEA in the germline V gene. The CDR3 is CSVERSLAGNNEQFF. For the CDR3, the DNA is TGCAGCGTTGAAAGGAGTCTAGCGGGAAACAATGAGCAGTTCTTC.

V is TRBV11-1 and J is TRBJ2-7; D is perhaps TRBD1 or TRBD2 (5 bases each). V lost 4 bases and J lost 0, with 22 bases in between. Germline assignment: CDR1 SGHAT and CDR2 FQDESV (reference sequence). CDR3 length: 18 amino acids. In DNA form, the CDR3 reads TGTGCCAGCAGCTCTAGGGGAGAAGGGAGATACAGCTCCTACGAGCAGTACTTC. It codes for CASSSRGEGRYSSYEQYF.

This chain links TRBV14 with TRBJ1-2, with TRBD1 matching over 12 bases. V lost 3 bases to trimming and J lost 4 bases; unmatched junction nucleotides: 15. This CDR3 is built from 19 residues. Germline V gene lookup returns CDR1 SGHDN and CDR2 FVKESK. In DNA, the CDR3 is TGTGCCAGCAGCCAGACTCCCCCGGGACAGGGGGCCGGTCCCTATGGCTACACCTTC. This sequence encodes CASSQTPPGQGAGPYGYTF. Full variable domain (missing parts from reference TRBV14 and TRBJ1-2): EAGVTQFPSHSVIEKGQTVTLRCDPISGHDNLYWYRRVMGKEIKFLLHFVKESKQDESGMPNNRFLAERTGGTYSTLKVQPAELEDSGVYFCASSQTPPGQGAGPYGYTFGSGTRLTVV.

The genes are TRBV6-5 and TRBJ2-5; 9 positions match TRBD1. Germline-derived CDR1 and CDR2 are MNHEY and SVGAGI. CDR3 length equals 15 residues. V lost 2 bases, J lost 4 bases, and 5 bases stayed unmatched. The CDR3 here is CASSYEGTGSETQYF. In DNA, the CDR3 is TGTGCCAGCAGTTACGAGGGGACAGGGTCAGAGACCCAGTACTTC.

The chain employs TRBV13 and TRBJ2-7; 8 nucleotides align to TRBD2. In germline, CDR1 is PRHDT, CDR2 FYEKMQ (reference sequence). Losses at the gene ends were 5 bases for V and 6 bases for J; bases not matched to a gene: 15. The CDR3 runs 16 residues. CDR3 protein: CASSATPQRGRSEQYF. The CDR3 DNA follows: TGTGCCAGCAGCGCCACCCCCCAGCGGGGGAGATCCGAGCAGTACTTC.

The rearrangement uses TRBV28 and TRBJ1-5, with 7 nucleotides matching TRBD1. Per germline, CDR1 MDHEN and CDR2 SYDVKM. The CDR3 consists of 14 residues. The junction had 3 bases not matched to a gene; V was cut back by 2 bases and J by 5 bases. The CDR3 DNA reads as TGTGCCAGCAGTTTACGGGACAGCTATCAGCCCCAGCATTTT. This codes for CASSLRDSYQPQHF.

The chain joins TRBV9 to TRBJ2-5; D ambiguous. V lost 4 bases and J 0 bases, leaving 7 bases between the germline ends. There are 13 residues in the CDR3. The germline V gene encodes CDR1 SGDLS and CDR2 YYNGEE. The CDR3 here is CASSPRNQETQYF. The DNA of the CDR3 is TGTGCCAGCAGCCCTAGGAACCAAGAGACCCAGTACTTC.

V is TRBV7-2 and J is TRBJ2-7; perhaps TRBD1 as D (5 bases). Trimming left V 2 bases short and J 3 bases short, with 11 bases between. This CDR3 has 14 amino acids. The V gene's germline CDR1 is SGHTA and CDR2 FQGNSA. The CDR3 DNA reads as TGTGCCAGCAGCTTAACTCAGGGCCGCTACGAGCAGTACTTC. As protein: CASSLTQGRYEQYF.

This chain uses TRBV5-4 with TRBJ2-1; D is unresolved. Trimming removed 0 bases at V and 10 bases at J, with 8 bases between. This CDR3 has 12 amino acids. CDR1 SGHNT and CDR2 YYREEE come from the germline V gene (reference sequence). The CDR3 DNA sequence: TGTGCCAGCAGCTTGGTTATGGGGGAGCAGTTCTTC. This sequence encodes CASSLVMGEQFF. The full variable domain, rest sourced from reference TRBV5-4 and TRBJ2-1, is ETGVTQSPTHLIKTRGQQVTLRCSSQSGHNTVSWYQQALGQGPQFIFQYYREEENGRGNFPPRFSGLQFPNYSSELNVNALELDDSALYLCASSLVMGEQFFGPGTRLTVL.

The CDR3 protein is CASTSPLAAYNEQFF. The CDR3 nucleotides are TGTGCCAGCACGTCCCCCCTAGCCGCCTACAATGAGCAGTTCTTC. The V and J genes are TRBV2 and TRBJ2-1; a weak D match, TRBD2 (5 bases). The CDR3 extends over 15 amino acids. Looked up from germline, CDR1 is SNHLY and CDR2 is FYNNEI. Trimming took 7 bases from V and 2 from J, leaving 15 bases between them.

This clone appeared a few times. The V gene is TRBV13, the J gene TRBJ2-1; TRBD2 aligns across 11 bases. V gave up 4 bases and J gave up 4 bases; unmatched junction bases: 6. Per germline, CDR1 PRHDT and CDR2 FYEKMQ (reference sequence). This CDR3 has 16 amino acids. The CDR3 DNA reads as TGTGCCAGCAGCTACGTGACTAGCGGGGCTTACAATGAGCAGTTCTTC. This sequence encodes CASSYVTSGAYNEQFF.

The chain uses TRBV15 and TRBJ1-2; D not resolved. From germline, CDR1 is LNHNV and CDR2 YYDKDF (reference sequence). The CDR3 has 13 residues. V gave up 4 bases and J gave up 6 bases, with 12 bases separating them. Here the CDR3 DNA reads TGTGCCACCAGCAAAAGGCTGACGGATGGCTACACCTTC. Translation gives CATSKRLTDGYTF. Based on the CDR3 plus reference TRBV15 and TRBJ1-2, the full variable domain is DAMVIQNPRYQVTQFGKPVTLSCSQTLNHNVMYWYQQKSSQAPKLLFHYYDKDFNNEADTPDNFQSRRPNTSFCFLDIRSPGLGDTAMYLCATSKRLTDGYTFGSGTRLTVV.